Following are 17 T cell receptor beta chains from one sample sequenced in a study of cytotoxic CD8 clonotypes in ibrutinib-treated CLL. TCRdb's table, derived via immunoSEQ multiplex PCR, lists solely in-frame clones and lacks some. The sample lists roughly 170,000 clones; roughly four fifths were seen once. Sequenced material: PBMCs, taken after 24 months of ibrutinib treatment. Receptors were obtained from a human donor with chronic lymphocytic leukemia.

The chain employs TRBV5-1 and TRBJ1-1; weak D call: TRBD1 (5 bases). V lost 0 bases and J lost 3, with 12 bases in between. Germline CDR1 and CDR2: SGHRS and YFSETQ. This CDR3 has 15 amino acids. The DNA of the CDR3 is TGCGCCAGCAGCTTGGCCGTCCTGGGGGACACTGAAGCTTTCTTT. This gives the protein CASSLAVLGDTEAFF.

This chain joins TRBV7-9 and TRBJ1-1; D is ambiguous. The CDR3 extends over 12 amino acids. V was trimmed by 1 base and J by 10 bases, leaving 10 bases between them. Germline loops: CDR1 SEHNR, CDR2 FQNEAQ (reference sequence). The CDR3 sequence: CASSLVGLSAFF. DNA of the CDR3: TGTGCCAGCAGCTTAGTGGGCCTTTCAGCTTTCTTT.

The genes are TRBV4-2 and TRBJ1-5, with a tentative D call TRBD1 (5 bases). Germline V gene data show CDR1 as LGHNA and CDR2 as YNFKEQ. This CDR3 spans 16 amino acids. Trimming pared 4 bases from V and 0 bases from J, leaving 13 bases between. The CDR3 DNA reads TGTGCCAGCAGCCGAGGAGGGGTGTATAGCAATCAGCCCCAGCATTTT. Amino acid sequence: CASSRGGVYSNQPQHF.

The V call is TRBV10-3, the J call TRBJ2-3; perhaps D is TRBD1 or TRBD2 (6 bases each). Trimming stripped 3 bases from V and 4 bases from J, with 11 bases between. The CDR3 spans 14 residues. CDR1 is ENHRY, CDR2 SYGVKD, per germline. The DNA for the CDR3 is TGTGCCATCAGTGAAGTGGGGGGCGCAGATACGCAGTATTTT. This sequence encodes CAISEVGGADTQYF.

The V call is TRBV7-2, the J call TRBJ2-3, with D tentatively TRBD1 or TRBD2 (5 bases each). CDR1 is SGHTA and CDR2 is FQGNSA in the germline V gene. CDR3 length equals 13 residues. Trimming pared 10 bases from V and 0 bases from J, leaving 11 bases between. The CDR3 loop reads CATGSPSTDTQYF. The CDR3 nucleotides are TGTGCCACAGGGAGCCCTAGCACAGATACGCAGTATTTT.

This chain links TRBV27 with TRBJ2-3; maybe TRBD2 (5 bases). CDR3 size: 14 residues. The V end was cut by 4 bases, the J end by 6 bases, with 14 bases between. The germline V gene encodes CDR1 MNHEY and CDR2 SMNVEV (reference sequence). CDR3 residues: CASSYRDLGDTQYF. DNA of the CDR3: TGTGCCAGCAGTTACCGGGATTTGGGGGATACGCAGTATTTT.

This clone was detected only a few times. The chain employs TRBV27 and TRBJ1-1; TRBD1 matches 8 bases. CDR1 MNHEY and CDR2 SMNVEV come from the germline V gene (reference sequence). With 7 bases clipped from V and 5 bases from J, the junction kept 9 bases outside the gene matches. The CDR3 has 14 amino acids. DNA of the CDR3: TGTGCCAGCACCCCCCGACAGGGGATAACTGAAGCTTTCTTT. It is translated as CASTPRQGITEAFF.

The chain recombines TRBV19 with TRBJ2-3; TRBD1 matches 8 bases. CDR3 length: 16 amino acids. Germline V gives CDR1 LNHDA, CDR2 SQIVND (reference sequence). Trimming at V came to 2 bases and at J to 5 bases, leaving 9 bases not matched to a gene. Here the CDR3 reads CASSIYGQGGRDTQYF. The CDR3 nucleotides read TGTGCCAGTAGTATATACGGACAGGGTGGGCGAGATACGCAGTATTTT.

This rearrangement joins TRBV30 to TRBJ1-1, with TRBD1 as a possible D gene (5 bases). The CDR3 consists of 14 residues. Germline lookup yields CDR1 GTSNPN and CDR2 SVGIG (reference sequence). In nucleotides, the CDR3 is TGTGCTCGAAACCGGGACCTAGGGGACACTGAAGCTTTCTTT. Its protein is CARNRDLGDTEAFF.

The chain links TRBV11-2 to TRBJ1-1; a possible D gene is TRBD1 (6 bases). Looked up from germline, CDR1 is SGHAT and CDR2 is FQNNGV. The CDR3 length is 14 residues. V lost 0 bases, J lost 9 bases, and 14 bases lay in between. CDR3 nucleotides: TGTGCCAGCAGCTTAGATGGGGGGGGCCGGAAAGCTTTCTTT. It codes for CASSLDGGGRKAFF.

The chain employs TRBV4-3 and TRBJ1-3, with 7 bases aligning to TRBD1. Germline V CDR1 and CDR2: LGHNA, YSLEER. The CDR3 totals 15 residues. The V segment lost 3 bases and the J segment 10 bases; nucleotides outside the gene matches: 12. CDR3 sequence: CASSQDERQGMTIYF. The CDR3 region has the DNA TGCGCCAGCAGCCAGGACGAAAGACAGGGCATGACCATATATTTT.

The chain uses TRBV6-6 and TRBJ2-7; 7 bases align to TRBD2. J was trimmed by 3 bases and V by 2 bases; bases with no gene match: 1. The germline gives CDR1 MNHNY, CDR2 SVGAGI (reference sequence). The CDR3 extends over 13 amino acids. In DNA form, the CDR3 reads TGTGCCAGCAGTTACGGGGGGGACTACGAGCAGTACTTC. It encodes CASSYGGDYEQYF.

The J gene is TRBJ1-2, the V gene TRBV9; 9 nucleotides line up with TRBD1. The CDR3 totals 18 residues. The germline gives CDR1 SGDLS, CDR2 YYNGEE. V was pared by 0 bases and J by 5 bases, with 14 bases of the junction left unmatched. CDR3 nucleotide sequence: TGTGCCAGCAGCGTAGGCCCTGGACAGGGGTCCTCTAGGTATGGCTACACCTTC. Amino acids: CASSVGPGQGSSRYGYTF.

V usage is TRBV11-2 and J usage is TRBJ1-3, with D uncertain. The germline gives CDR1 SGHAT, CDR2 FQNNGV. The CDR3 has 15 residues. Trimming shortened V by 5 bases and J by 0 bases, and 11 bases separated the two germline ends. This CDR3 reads CASSHWTFSGNTIYF. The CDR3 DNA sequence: TGTGCCAGCAGCCACTGGACGTTCTCTGGAAACACCATATATTTT. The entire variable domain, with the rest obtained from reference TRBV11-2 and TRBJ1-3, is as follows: EAGVAQSPRYKIIEKRQSVAFWCNPISGHATLYWYQQILGQGPKLLIQFQNNGVVDDSQLPKDRFSAERLKGVDSTLKIQPAKLEDSAVYLCASSHWTFSGNTIYFGEGSWLTVV.

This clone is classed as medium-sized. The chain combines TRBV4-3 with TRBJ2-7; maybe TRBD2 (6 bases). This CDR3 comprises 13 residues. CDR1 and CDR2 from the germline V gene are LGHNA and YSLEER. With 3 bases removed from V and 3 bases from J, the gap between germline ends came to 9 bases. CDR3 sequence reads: CASSQGLNYEQYF. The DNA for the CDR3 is TGCGCCAGCAGCCAGGGACTTAACTACGAGCAGTACTTC.

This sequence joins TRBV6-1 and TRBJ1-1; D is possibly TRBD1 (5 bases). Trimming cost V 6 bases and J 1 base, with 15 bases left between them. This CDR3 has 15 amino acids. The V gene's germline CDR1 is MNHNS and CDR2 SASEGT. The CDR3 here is CASSRQLQSNTEAFF. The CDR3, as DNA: TGTGCCAGCAGCCGACAGCTACAATCGAACACTGAAGCTTTCTTT.

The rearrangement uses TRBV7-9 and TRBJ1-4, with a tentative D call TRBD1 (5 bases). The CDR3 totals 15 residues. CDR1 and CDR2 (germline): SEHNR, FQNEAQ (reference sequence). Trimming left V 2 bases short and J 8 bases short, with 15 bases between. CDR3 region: CASSLLGGSGEKLFF. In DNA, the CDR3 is TGTGCCAGCAGCTTACTTGGTGGATCAGGGGAAAAACTGTTTTTT.